This T cell receptor (beta chain) was recovered during a study of blood T cell repertoires in COVID-19. CDR1 SNHLY and CDR2 FYNNEI come from the germline V gene. The CDR3 has 16 residues. After removal of 7 bases from V and 1 base from J, the junction contained 10 bases not matched to a gene. Clones were read by immunoSEQ multiplex PCR, and TCRdb kept only the in-frame ones, dropping some. Of about 210,000 clones listed, roughly 77% were seen once; the top ten hold 9.2%. The sequence was obtained from a man in his forties or fifties who had recovered from COVID-19. Sequenced input: PBMCs or T cells enriched from blood (not recorded which). The chain joins TRBV2 to TRBJ1-1, with 9 bases aligning to TRBD1. CDR3 nucleotide sequence: TGTGCCAGCAATCAAGCTCGGACAGGGGCGAACACTGAAGCTTTCTTT. The encoded protein is CASNQARTGANTEAFF.